One sample yielded the 2 T cell receptor beta chains listed below, sequenced in a study of cytotoxic CD8 clonotypes in ibrutinib-treated CLL. Clones were sequenced by immunoSEQ multiplex PCR, and TCRdb holds only the in-frame ones, with some missing. The sample yields around 310,000 clones, roughly 85% seen once. The sample here was PBMCs, taken before ibrutinib treatment. The receptors were gathered from a human donor with chronic lymphocytic leukemia.

This clone was detected a few times. This chain uses TRBV27 with TRBJ1-2, with a tentative D call TRBD1 (5 bases). Germline loops: CDR1 MNHEY, CDR2 SMNVEV (reference sequence). V lost 1 base to trimming and J lost 4 bases, with 10 bases between them. The CDR3 is 14 residues long. In DNA, the CDR3 is TGTGCCAGCAGTTTATTTGGGGGAGGCTATGGCTACACCTTC. This sequence encodes CASSLFGGGYGYTF.

The chain couples TRBV7-2 to TRBJ1-5, with 9 bases identical to TRBD1. Germline lookup yields CDR1 SGHTA and CDR2 FQGNSA. With 1 base clipped from V and 4 bases from J, the junction kept 5 bases outside the gene matches. The CDR3 spans 16 residues. CDR3 residues: CASSLVGQGGNQPQHF. The CDR3 nucleotides are TGTGCCAGCAGCTTAGTGGGACAGGGAGGGAATCAGCCCCAGCATTTT.